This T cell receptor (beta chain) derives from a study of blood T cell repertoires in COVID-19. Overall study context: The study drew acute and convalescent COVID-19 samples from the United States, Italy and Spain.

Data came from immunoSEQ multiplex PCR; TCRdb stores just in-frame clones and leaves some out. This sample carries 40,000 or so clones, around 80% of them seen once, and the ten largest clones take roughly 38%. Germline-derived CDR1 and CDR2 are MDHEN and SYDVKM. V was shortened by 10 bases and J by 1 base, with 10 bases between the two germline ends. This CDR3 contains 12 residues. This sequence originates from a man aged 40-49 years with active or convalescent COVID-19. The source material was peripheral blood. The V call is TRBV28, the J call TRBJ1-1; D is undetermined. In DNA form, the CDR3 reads TGTGCCACCGAACAGACGAACACTGAAGCTTTCTTT. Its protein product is CATEQTNTEAFF. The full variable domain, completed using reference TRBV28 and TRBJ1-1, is DVKVTQSSRYLVKRTGEKVFLECVQDMDHENMFWYRQDPGLGLRLIYFSYDVKMKEKGDIPEGYSVSREKKERFSLILESASTNQTSMYLCATEQTNTEAFFGQGTRLTVV.